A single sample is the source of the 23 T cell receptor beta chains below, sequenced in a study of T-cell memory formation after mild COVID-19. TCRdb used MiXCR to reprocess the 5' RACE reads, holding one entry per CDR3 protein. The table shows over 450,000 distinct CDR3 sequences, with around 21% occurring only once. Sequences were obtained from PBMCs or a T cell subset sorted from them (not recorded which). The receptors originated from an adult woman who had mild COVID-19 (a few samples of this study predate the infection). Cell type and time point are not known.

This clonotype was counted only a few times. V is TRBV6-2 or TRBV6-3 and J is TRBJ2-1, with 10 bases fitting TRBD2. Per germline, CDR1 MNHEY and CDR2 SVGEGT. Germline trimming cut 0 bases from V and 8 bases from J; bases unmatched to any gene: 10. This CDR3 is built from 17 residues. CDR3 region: CASSYSFSSGSSYEQFF. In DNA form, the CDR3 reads TGTGCCAGCAGTTACTCTTTTTCTAGCGGGAGTTCTTATGAGCAGTTCTTC.

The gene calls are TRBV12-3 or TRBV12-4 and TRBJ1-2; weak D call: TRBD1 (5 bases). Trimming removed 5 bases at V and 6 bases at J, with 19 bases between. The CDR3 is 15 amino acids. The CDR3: CASSPRTRLRDGYTF. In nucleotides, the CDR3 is TGTGCCAGCAGTCCCCGGACAAGGCTCAGGGATGGCTACACCTTC.

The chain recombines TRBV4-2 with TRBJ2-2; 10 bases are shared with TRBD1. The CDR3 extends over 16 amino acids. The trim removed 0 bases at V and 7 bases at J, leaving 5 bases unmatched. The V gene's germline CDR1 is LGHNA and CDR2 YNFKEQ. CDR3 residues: CASSQDRTGGIGELFF. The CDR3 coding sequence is TGTGCCAGCAGCCAAGACCGGACAGGGGGGATCGGGGAGCTGTTTTTT.

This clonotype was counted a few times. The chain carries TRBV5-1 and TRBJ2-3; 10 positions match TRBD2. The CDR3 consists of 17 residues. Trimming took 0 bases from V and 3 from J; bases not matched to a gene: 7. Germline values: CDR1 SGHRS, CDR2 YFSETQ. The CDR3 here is CASSLASSGGVTDTQYF. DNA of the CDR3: TGCGCCAGCAGCTTGGCGTCTAGCGGGGGTGTGACAGATACGCAGTATTTT.

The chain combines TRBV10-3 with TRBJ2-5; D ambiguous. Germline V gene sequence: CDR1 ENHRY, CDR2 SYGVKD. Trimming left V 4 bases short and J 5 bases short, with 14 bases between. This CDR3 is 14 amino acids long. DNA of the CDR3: TGTGCCATCAGTGGCGGACCGGTGTCGGAGACCCAGTACTTC. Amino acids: CAISGGPVSETQYF.

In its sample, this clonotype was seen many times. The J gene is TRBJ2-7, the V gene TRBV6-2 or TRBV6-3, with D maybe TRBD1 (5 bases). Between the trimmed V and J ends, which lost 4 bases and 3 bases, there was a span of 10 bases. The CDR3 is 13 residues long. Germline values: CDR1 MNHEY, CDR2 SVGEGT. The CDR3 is CASSFTDSYEQYF. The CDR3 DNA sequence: TGTGCCAGCAGTTTCACCGACAGCTACGAGCAGTACTTC.

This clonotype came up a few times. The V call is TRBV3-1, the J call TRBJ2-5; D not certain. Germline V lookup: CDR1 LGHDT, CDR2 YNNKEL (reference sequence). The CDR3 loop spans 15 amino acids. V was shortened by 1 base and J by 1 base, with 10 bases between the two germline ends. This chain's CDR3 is CASSQVPNGQETQYF. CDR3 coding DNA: TGTGCCAGCAGCCAAGTTCCCAACGGCCAAGAGACCCAGTACTTC.

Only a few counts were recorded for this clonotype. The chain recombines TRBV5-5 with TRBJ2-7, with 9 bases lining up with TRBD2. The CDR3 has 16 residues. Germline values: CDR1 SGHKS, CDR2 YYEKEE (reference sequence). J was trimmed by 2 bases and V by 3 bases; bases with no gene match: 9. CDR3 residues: CASSSVALAGTYEQYF. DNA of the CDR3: TGTGCCAGCAGCTCAGTGGCACTAGCGGGTACCTACGAGCAGTACTTC.

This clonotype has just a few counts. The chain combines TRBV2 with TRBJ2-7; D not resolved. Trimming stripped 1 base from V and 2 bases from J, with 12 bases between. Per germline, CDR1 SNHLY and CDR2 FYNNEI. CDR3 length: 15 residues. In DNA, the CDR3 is TGTGCCAGCAGTGAAGAGTCAGGAAGGACCTACGAGCAGTACTTC. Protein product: CASSEESGRTYEQYF. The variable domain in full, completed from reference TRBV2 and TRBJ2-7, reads EPEVTQTPSHQVTQMGQEVILRCVPISNHLYFYWYRQILGQKVEFLVSFYNNEISEKSEIFDDQFSVERPDGSNFTLKIRSTKLEDSAMYFCASSEESGRTYEQYFGPGTRLTVT.

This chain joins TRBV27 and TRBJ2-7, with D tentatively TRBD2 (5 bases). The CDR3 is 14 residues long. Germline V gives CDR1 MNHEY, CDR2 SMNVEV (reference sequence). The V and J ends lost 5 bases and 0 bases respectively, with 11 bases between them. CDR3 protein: CASSPKAGSYEQYF. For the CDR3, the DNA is TGTGCCAGCAGTCCGAAGGCGGGCTCCTACGAGCAGTACTTC.

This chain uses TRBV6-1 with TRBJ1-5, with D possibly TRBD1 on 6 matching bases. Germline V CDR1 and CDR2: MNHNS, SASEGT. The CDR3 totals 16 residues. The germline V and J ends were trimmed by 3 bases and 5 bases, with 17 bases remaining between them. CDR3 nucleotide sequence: TGTGCCAGCAGTGACTTCGGGACAACTCGGGATCAGCCCCAGCATTTT. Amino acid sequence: CASSDFGTTRDQPQHF.

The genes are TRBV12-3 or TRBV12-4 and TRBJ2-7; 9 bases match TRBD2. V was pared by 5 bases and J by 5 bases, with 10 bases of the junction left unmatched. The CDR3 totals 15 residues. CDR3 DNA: TGTGCCAGCAGTCCATATAGCGGGGGTGCCAACGAGCAGTACTTC. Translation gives CASSPYSGGANEQYF.

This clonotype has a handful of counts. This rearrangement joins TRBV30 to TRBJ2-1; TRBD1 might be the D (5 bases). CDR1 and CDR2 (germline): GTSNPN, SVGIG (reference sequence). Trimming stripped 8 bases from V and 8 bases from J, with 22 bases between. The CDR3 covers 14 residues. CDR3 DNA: TGTGCCCAAAACCGTATGGGGCAAATCCATGAGCAGTTCTTC. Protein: CAQNRMGQIHEQFF. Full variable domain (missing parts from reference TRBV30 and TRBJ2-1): SQTIHQWPATLVQPVGSPLSLECTVEGTSNPNLYWYRQAAGRGLQLLFYSVGIGQISSEVPQNLSASRPQDRQFILSSKKLLLSDSGFYLCAQNRMGQIHEQFFGPGTRLTVL.

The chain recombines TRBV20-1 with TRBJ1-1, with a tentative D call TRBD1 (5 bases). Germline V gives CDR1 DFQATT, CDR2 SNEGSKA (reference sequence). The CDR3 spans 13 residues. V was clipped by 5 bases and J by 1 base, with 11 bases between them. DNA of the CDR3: TGCAGTGCTCTCGGGGCCCGGAACACTGAAGCTTTCTTT. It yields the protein CSALGARNTEAFF.

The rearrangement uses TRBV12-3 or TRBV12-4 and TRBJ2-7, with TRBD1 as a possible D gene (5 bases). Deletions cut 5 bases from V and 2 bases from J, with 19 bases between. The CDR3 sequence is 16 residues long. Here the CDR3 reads CASSPPGRGFTYEQYF. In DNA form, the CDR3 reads TGTGCCAGCAGTCCCCCCGGAAGGGGATTTACCTACGAGCAGTACTTC.

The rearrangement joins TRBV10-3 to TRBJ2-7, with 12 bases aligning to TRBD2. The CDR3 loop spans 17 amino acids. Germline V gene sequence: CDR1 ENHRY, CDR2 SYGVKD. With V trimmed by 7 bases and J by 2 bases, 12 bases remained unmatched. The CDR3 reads CAITPGERLAGAYEQYF. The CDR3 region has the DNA TGTGCCATCACCCCGGGGGAAAGACTAGCGGGGGCCTACGAGCAGTACTTC.

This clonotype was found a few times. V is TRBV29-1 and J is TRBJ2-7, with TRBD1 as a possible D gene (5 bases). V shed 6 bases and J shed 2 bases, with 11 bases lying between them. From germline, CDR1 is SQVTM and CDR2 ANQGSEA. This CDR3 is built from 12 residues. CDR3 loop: CSVQGTTYEQYF. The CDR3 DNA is TGCAGCGTCCAGGGAACTACCTACGAGCAGTACTTC.

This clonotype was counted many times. CDR3 loop: CASSLLGGQETQYF. The CDR3 region has the DNA TGCGCCAGCAGCTTACTCGGGGGGCAAGAGACCCAGTACTTC. This rearrangement joins TRBV5-1 to TRBJ2-5; 7 bases are a match to TRBD2. Germline V gives CDR1 SGHRS, CDR2 YFSETQ. This CDR3 is 14 amino acids long. V was pared by 2 bases and J by 2 bases, with 3 bases of the junction left unmatched.

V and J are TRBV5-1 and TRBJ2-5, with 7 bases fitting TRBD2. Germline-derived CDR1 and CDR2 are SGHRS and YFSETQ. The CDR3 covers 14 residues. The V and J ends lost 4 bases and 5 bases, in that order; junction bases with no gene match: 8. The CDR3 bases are TGCGCCAGCAGCGAAGGGACTACGAGGGAGACCCAGTACTTC. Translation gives CASSEGTTRETQYF.

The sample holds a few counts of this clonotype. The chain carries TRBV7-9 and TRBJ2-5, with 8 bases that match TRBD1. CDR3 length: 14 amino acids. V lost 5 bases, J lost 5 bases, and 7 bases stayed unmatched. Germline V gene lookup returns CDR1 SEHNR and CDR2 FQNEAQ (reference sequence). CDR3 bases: TGTGCCAGCAGCCTCAGGGGGCAGGAGGAGACCCAGTACTTC. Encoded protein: CASSLRGQEETQYF.

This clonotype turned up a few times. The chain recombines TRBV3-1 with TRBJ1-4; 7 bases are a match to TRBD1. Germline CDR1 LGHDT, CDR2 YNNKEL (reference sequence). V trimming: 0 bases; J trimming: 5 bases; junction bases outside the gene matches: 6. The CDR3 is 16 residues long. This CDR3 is CASSQDLGQNNEKLFF. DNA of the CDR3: TGTGCCAGCAGCCAAGATCTGGGACAGAACAATGAAAAACTGTTTTTT.

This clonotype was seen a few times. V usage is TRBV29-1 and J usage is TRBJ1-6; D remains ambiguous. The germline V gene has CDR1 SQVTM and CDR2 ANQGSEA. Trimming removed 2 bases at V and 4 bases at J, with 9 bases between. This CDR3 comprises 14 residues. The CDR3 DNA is TGCAGCGTTGAAAGGGCAGAGTATAATTCACCCCTCCACTTT. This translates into CSVERAEYNSPLHF.

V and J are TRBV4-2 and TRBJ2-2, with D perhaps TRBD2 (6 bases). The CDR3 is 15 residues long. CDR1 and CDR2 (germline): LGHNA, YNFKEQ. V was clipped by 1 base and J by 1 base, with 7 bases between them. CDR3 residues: CASSQVEGNTGELFF. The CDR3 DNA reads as TGTGCCAGCAGCCAAGTGGAGGGGAACACCGGGGAGCTGTTTTTT.